This TCR beta chain was obtained from a study of cytomegalovirus exposure and HLA in healthy donors. CDR1 is LNHDA and CDR2 is SQIVND in the germline V gene (reference sequence). CDR3 length: 14 residues. V was clipped by 6 bases and J by 9 bases; unmatched bases: 11. The PCR had 60 Vbeta and 13 Jbeta primers. Sequencing used immunoSEQ multiplex PCR; TCRdb keeps in-frame clones, though not all of them. The sample includes 200,000 or so clones, about 77% of them seen just once. There are a few counts of this clone. This TCR was sampled from a woman in her 30s in good health and CMV-seropositive. The chain combines TRBV19 with TRBJ2-1; 7 bases are a match to TRBD2. Sequenced input: PBMCs. The CDR3 sequence: CASSPLAGVGEQFF. As DNA, the CDR3 is TGTGCCAGTAGCCCCTTGGCGGGAGTGGGTGAGCAGTTCTTC.